Reported below is one T cell receptor (beta chain). Participants were aged about 18 to 89 years from around 24 US areas. Assignment of participants to cohorts was predicated upon participant-reported clinical history. This sample is drawn from a study of blood T cell repertoires in COVID-19. Study as a whole: PBMCs, B-cell-depleted T cells, or T cells provided the cDNA or gDNA that made up the material.

Per the original data handling: Researchers report that nucleated cell counts were estimated from reference gene primer amplification. The data were produced by immunoSEQ multiplex PCR, yet TCRdb's version contains in-frame clones alone and is incomplete. The V and J calls and clone size are taken from that table; D and trimming were inferred from the DNA. Of about 140,000 clones in the sample, approximately 84% are singletons; the top ten hold 5% to 7%. The sequence derives from a man in his forties with acute COVID-19. The sample taken for sequencing was PBMCs or T cells enriched from blood (not recorded which).

As DNA, the CDR3 is TGTGCCAGCAGCTTAGGGGACAGGGGGGTCTACGAGCAGTACTTC. Translated: CASSLGDRGVYEQYF. This sequence joins TRBV7-6 and TRBJ2-7, with TRBD1 matching over 11 bases. This CDR3 spans 15 amino acids. The junction had 2 bases not matched to a gene; V was cut back by 1 base and J by 3 bases. CDR1 and CDR2 from the germline V gene are SGHVS and FNYEAQ.